Listed here are 19 T cell receptor beta chains from one sample, sequenced in a study of blood T cell repertoires in COVID-19. Measured with immunoSEQ multiplex PCR; TCRdb has only the in-frame clones, and not every one. The repertoire consists of approximately 89,000 clones, with approximately 80% occurring once and the leading ten covering roughly 19%. Sequenced material: peripheral blood. The receptor source for this set is a woman of 80 years or more with acute or convalescent COVID-19.

The genes are TRBV7-9 and TRBJ1-6; unclear D gene. Per the germline V gene, CDR1 is SEHNR and CDR2 is FQNEAQ (reference sequence). This CDR3 spans 16 amino acids. V was clipped by 8 bases and J by 1 base, with 15 bases between them. CDR3 DNA: TGTGCCAGCTCCCCCTCGTCCCCTTCCTATAATTCACCCCTCCACTTT. It translates to CASSPSSPSYNSPLHF.

V is TRBV3-1 (or the pseudogene TRBV3-2) and J is TRBJ2-7; 7 positions agree with TRBD1. V shed 0 bases and J 7 bases; nucleotides not matched to a gene: 9. From germline, CDR1 is LGHDT and CDR2 YNNKEL (reference sequence). The CDR3 sequence is 15 residues long. DNA of the CDR3: TGTGCCAGCAGCCAAGATCCGGGACAGACGGGGGAGCAGTACTTC. This translates into CASSQDPGQTGEQYF.

For the CDR3, the DNA is TGTGCCAGCAGGAGGACAGAATCTAACTATGGCTACACCTTC. Translation: CASRRTESNYGYTF. V and J are TRBV6-5 and TRBJ1-2; a possible D gene is TRBD1 (6 bases). V dropped 6 bases and J dropped 0 bases, with 11 bases sitting between them. This CDR3 comprises 14 residues. Germline V CDR1 and CDR2: MNHEY, SVGAGI.

V is TRBV6-5 and J is TRBJ1-5; no reliable D call. This CDR3 spans 14 amino acids. V was clipped by 5 bases and J by 4 bases, with 12 bases between them. Looked up from germline, CDR1 is MNHEY and CDR2 is SVGAGI. CDR3 sequence: CASSPNGPNQPQHF. Here the CDR3 DNA reads TGTGCCAGCAGTCCCAATGGGCCAAATCAGCCCCAGCATTTT.

In this sample, this clone turned up once. The chain links TRBV5-1 to TRBJ2-3; 9 bases match TRBD1. Germline V lookup: CDR1 SGHRS, CDR2 YFSETQ. The CDR3 is 15 residues long. With 4 bases clipped from V and 3 bases from J, the junction kept 6 bases outside the gene matches. CDR3 DNA: TGCGCCAGCAGCCCGGGACAGGGTGGGACAGATACGCAGTATTTT. The encoded protein is CASSPGQGGTDTQYF.

This clone appeared a single time. The chain carries TRBV30 and TRBJ2-3, with D unclear. Germline loops: CDR1 GTSNPN, CDR2 SVGIG (reference sequence). The CDR3 is made up of 14 amino acids. Trimming removed 2 bases at V and 1 base at J, with 10 bases between. CDR3 sequence: CAWSLAPGTDTQYF. The CDR3 DNA reads as TGTGCCTGGAGTTTAGCCCCAGGCACAGATACGCAGTATTTT.

The chain recombines TRBV5-1 with TRBJ2-3; D is perhaps TRBD2 (6 bases). Looked up from germline, CDR1 is SGHRS and CDR2 is YFSETQ. The CDR3 is 13 residues long. V gave up 6 bases and J gave up 1 base, with 9 bases separating them. Written as DNA, the CDR3 is TGCGCCAGCAAAACGGGGGGCACAGATACGCAGTATTTT. This encodes CASKTGGTDTQYF. The variable domain in full, completed from reference TRBV5-1 and TRBJ2-3, reads KAGVTQTPRYLIKTRGQQVTLSCSPISGHRSVSWYQQTPGQGLQFLFEYFSETQRNKGNFPGRFSGRQFSNSRSEMNVSTLELGDSALYLCASKTGGTDTQYFGPGTRLTVL.

V gene TRBV29-1 combines with J gene TRBJ2-1; a possible D gene is TRBD2 (6 bases). The CDR3 loop spans 13 amino acids. The germline V and J ends were trimmed by 3 bases and 2 bases, with 8 bases remaining between them. CDR1 and CDR2 from the germline V gene are SQVTM and ANQGSEA. The CDR3: CSVERGPYNEQFF. The CDR3 DNA reads as TGCAGCGTTGAGCGGGGACCCTACAATGAGCAGTTCTTC.

This clone occurred once. The chain carries TRBV7-3 and TRBJ2-3, with TRBD2 identical over 11 bases. Germline V CDR1 and CDR2: SGHTA, FQGTGA. This CDR3 is built from 15 residues. Trimming took 4 bases from V and 5 from J; bases not matched to a gene: 5. CDR3 in DNA: TGTGCCAGCAGCTCCCTAGCGGGGGGCCAAGATACGCAGTATTTT. Protein sequence: CASSSLAGGQDTQYF.

V gene TRBV7-8 combines with J gene TRBJ1-5; 7 nucleotides agree with TRBD1. This CDR3 has 15 residues. V dropped 3 bases and J dropped 0; count of bases not matched to a gene: 2. The germline V gene has CDR1 SGHVS and CDR2 FQNEAQ. The CDR3 here is CASSLGQISNQPQHF. CDR3 coding DNA: TGTGCCAGCAGCTTGGGACAGATTAGCAATCAGCCCCAGCATTTT.

The chain has TRBV7-2 and TRBJ2-5; the D gene is possibly TRBD1 (6 bases). CDR3 length equals 13 residues. Trimming took 5 bases from V and 0 from J, leaving 7 bases between them. Germline CDR1 is SGHTA and CDR2 is FQGNSA. The CDR3 nucleotides read TGTGCCAGCAGCGGACAGTACCAAGAGACCCAGTACTTC. Protein sequence: CASSGQYQETQYF.

CDR3: CASIRRLAGEKAHEQYF. CDR3 coding DNA: TGCGCCAGCATCCGCCGACTAGCGGGAGAAAAGGCCCACGAGCAGTACTTC. The chain uses TRBV5-1 and TRBJ2-7; 12 bases map to TRBD2. The CDR3 is 17 residues long. V shed 6 bases, J shed 5 bases, and the junction held 15 bases outside the gene matches. Germline V lookup: CDR1 SGHRS, CDR2 YFSETQ.

V usage is TRBV3-1 (or the pseudogene TRBV3-2) and J usage is TRBJ2-1, with 11 bases aligning to TRBD2. With 0 bases clipped from V and 4 bases from J, the junction kept 11 bases outside the gene matches. CDR3 size: 19 residues. Germline CDR1 reads LGHDT; CDR2 reads YNNKEL (reference sequence). The CDR3 here is CASSQEGASGGIRYNEQFF. DNA of the CDR3: TGTGCCAGCAGCCAAGAGGGGGCTAGCGGGGGGATAAGATACAATGAGCAGTTCTTC.

This sequence joins TRBV11-2 and TRBJ2-2; D unclear. The germline V gene has CDR1 SGHAT and CDR2 FQNNGV. V was cut by 0 bases and J by 6 bases, with 5 bases left in between. This CDR3 comprises 13 residues. The CDR3 loop is CASSLDQAGELFF. CDR3 bases: TGTGCCAGCAGCTTAGACCAGGCCGGGGAGCTGTTTTTT.

CDR3 residues: CASSENGPSVGNEQFF. The CDR3, as DNA: TGTGCCAGCAGTGAAAACGGTCCTAGTGTCGGCAATGAGCAGTTCTTC. The chain couples TRBV2 to TRBJ2-1; D gene ambiguous. Deletions cut 2 bases from V and 6 bases from J, with 17 bases between. The CDR3 totals 16 residues. CDR1 SNHLY and CDR2 FYNNEI come from the germline V gene.

This chain uses TRBV24-1 with TRBJ2-3; 7 bases agree with TRBD2. Germline CDR1 is KGHDR and CDR2 is SFDVKD. This CDR3 region has 14 residues. Trimming took 4 bases from V and 4 from J; bases not matched to a gene: 4. The CDR3 reads CATSDPTSADTQYF. The CDR3 DNA reads TGTGCCACCAGTGACCCAACTAGCGCAGATACGCAGTATTTT.

V and J are TRBV3-1 (or the pseudogene TRBV3-2) and TRBJ2-7; the D gene is possibly TRBD1 (6 bases). CDR1 is LGHDT and CDR2 is YNNKEL in the germline V gene (reference sequence). CDR3 length: 13 residues. Trimming pared 5 bases from V and 6 bases from J, leaving 14 bases between. CDR3: CASSMYRDGEQYF. DNA of the CDR3: TGTGCCAGCAGCATGTACAGGGACGGCGAGCAGTACTTC.

The rearrangement links TRBV18 to TRBJ1-1, with D tentatively TRBD1 (6 bases). Germline V gene lookup returns CDR1 KGHSH and CDR2 LQKENI. Trimming took 2 bases from V and 1 from J, leaving 8 bases between them. The CDR3 contains 14 residues. The DNA of the CDR3 is TGTGCCAGCTCACCAGGGGGCTCGAACACTGAAGCTTTCTTT. Amino acids: CASSPGGSNTEAFF.

The J gene is TRBJ1-1, the V gene TRBV7-2, with 7 positions matching TRBD1. The CDR3 sequence is 15 residues long. Trimming cost V 7 bases and J 5 bases; bases outside gene matches: 13. From germline, CDR1 is SGHTA and CDR2 FQGNSA. The CDR3 here is CASTRGWVSGTEAFF. CDR3 DNA: TGTGCCAGCACCAGGGGGTGGGTCTCGGGGACTGAAGCTTTCTTT. Complete variable domain (other parts from reference TRBV7-2 and TRBJ1-1): GAGVSQSPSNKVTEKGKDVELRCDPISGHTALYWYRQSLGQGLEFLIYFQGNSAPDKSGLPSDRFSAERTGGSVSTLTIQRTQQEDSAVYLCASTRGWVSGTEAFFGQGTRLTVV.